This T cell receptor (beta chain) was identified in a study of blood T cells in healthy people across ages. Primed by a sample-barcoded 5' primer and a J-beta primer mix, a second PCR proceeded for roughly 6 to 12 cycles. TCRdb passed the 5' RACE reads through MiXCR, listing each CDR3 protein once. The sample includes about 680,000 distinct CDR3 sequences, approximately 49% of them seen just once. V was clipped by 7 bases and J by 6 bases, with 15 bases between them. Per the germline V gene, CDR1 is SEHNR and CDR2 is FQNEAQ (reference sequence). This CDR3 is 13 amino acids long. V and J are TRBV7-9 and TRBJ1-1, with a possible D match to TRBD1 (6 bases). Sequences were obtained from blood. The sequence derives from a woman aged 55-75 years in good health. The CDR3 protein is CASTLWGAAEAFF. The DNA for the CDR3 is TGTGCCAGCACCCTTTGGGGGGCCGCTGAAGCTTTCTTT.